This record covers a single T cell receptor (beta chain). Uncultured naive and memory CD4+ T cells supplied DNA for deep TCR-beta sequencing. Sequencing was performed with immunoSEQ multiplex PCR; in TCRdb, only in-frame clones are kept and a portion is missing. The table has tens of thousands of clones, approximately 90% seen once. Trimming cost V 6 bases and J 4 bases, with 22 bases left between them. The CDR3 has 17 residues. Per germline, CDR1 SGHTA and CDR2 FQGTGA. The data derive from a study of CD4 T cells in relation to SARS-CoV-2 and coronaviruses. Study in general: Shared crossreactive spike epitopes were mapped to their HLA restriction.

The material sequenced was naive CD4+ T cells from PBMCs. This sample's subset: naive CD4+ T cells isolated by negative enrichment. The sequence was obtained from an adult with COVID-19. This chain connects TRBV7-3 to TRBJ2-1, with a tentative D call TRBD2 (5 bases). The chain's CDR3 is CASRRVASWGEYNEQFF. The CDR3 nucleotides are TGTGCCAGCAGGAGAGTAGCGTCATGGGGTGAGTACAATGAGCAGTTCTTC. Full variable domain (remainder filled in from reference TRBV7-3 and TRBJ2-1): GAGVSQTPSNKVTEKGKYVELRCDPISGHTALYWYRQSLGQGPEFLIYFQGTGAADDSGLPNDRFFAVRPEGSVSTLKIQRTERGDSAVYLCASRRVASWGEYNEQFFGPGTRLTVL.